These 14 T cell receptor beta chains originate from one sample sequenced in a study of blood T cell repertoires in COVID-19. TCRdb's table, derived via immunoSEQ multiplex PCR, lists solely in-frame clones and lacks some. The sample has 150,000 to 200,000 clones; roughly 90% are singletons. Sequenced sample: peripheral blood. All receptors derive from a man between 60 and 75 years old with acute or convalescent COVID-19.

As regards this clone: The junction differs from germline at one of its ends, possibly a read error. The rearrangement uses TRBV6-1 and TRBJ2-7, with TRBD2 matching over 12 bases. The CDR3 spans 16 residues. From germline, CDR1 is MNHNS and CDR2 SASEGT. Written as DNA, the CDR3 is TGTGCCAGCAGTGGTCGGACTAGCGGGGCCTCCGACGAGCAGTACTTC. Its translation: CASSGRTSGASDEQYF.

The J gene is TRBJ1-2, the V gene TRBV2; D gene unclear. Trimming removed 4 bases at V and 3 bases at J, with 9 bases between. Germline V gene data show CDR1 as SNHLY and CDR2 as FYNNEI. This CDR3 contains 13 residues. The CDR3 nucleotides read TGTGCCAGCAGTGCCGTACAGCACTATGGCTACACCTTC. Translated: CASSAVQHYGYTF.

The chain recombines TRBV30 with TRBJ1-6; 8 bases align to TRBD1. The CDR3 contains 13 residues. Losses at the gene ends were 1 base for V and 9 bases for J; bases not matched to a gene: 2. Germline loops: CDR1 GTSNPN, CDR2 SVGIG (reference sequence). CDR3: CAWSEQGASPLHF. CDR3 nucleotides: TGTGCCTGGAGTGAGCAGGGGGCTTCACCCCTCCACTTT. Complete variable domain (other parts from reference TRBV30 and TRBJ1-6): SQTIHQWPATLVQPVGSPLSLECTVEGTSNPNLYWYRQAAGRGLQLLFYSVGIGQISSEVPQNLSASRPQDRQFILSSKKLLLSDSGFYLCAWSEQGASPLHFGNGTRLTVT.

The V gene is TRBV5-1, the J gene TRBJ1-4; D is perhaps TRBD1 (5 bases). This CDR3 has 15 amino acids. The ends were cut back, 7 bases at V and 8 bases at J, with 21 bases in the middle. The germline V gene encodes CDR1 SGHRS and CDR2 YFSETQ. The CDR3 region is CASSPGGDLREKLFF. The CDR3 DNA reads as TGCGCCAGCTCCCCGGGGGGTGATCTTAGGGAAAAACTGTTTTTT. The full variable domain, completed using reference TRBV5-1 and TRBJ1-4, is KAGVTQTPRYLIKTRGQQVTLSCSPISGHRSVSWYQQTPGQGLQFLFEYFSETQRNKGNFPGRFSGRQFSNSRSEMNVSTLELGDSALYLCASSPGGDLREKLFFGSGTQLSVL.

This chain links TRBV7-2 with TRBJ2-3; no reliable D call. This CDR3 comprises 15 residues. V was clipped by 2 bases and J by 0 bases, with 9 bases between them. Germline CDR1 and CDR2: SGHTA and FQGNSA. CDR3 in DNA: TGTGCCAGCAGCTTATCACGAGCTAGCACAGATACGCAGTATTTT. Its protein is CASSLSRASTDTQYF.

The gene calls are TRBV18 and TRBJ2-5, with 9 bases that match TRBD1. J lost 4 bases, V lost 5 bases, and 8 bases had no gene match. This CDR3 has 15 amino acids. Looked up from germline, CDR1 is KGHSH and CDR2 is LQKENI. The CDR3 is CASSARTGVTETQYF. CDR3 DNA: TGTGCCAGCTCAGCACGGACAGGGGTCACAGAGACCCAGTACTTC.

The chain links TRBV4-3 to TRBJ2-7; a weak D match, TRBD1 (7 bases). Per germline, CDR1 LGHNA and CDR2 YSLEER. The CDR3 is made up of 16 amino acids. Trimming pared 3 bases from V and 2 bases from J, leaving 17 bases between. The CDR3 loop is CASSQAQGGYPYEQYF. The CDR3 coding sequence is TGCGCCAGCAGCCAGGCCCAGGGGGGATACCCCTACGAGCAGTACTTC.

This clone occurred a few times. The DNA of the CDR3 is TGTGCCAGTAGTTCGGACAGTGGGTATCGCAATCAGCCCCAGCATTTT. This sequence encodes CASSSDSGYRNQPQHF. The rearrangement links TRBV19 to TRBJ1-5, with a possible D match to TRBD1 (6 bases). Germline V CDR1 and CDR2: LNHDA, SQIVND (reference sequence). Trimming shortened V by 5 bases and J by 2 bases, and 16 bases separated the two germline ends. The CDR3 has 16 amino acids.

The V call is TRBV11-2, the J call TRBJ2-2; no firm D call. Per the germline V gene, CDR1 is SGHAT and CDR2 is FQNNGV. This CDR3 spans 15 amino acids. Trimming pared 5 bases from V and 4 bases from J, leaving 14 bases between. CDR3 sequence reads: CASSPVTLGTGELFF. CDR3 coding DNA: TGTGCCAGCAGCCCCGTGACACTCGGCACCGGGGAGCTGTTTTTT. Full variable domain (remainder filled in from reference TRBV11-2 and TRBJ2-2): EAGVAQSPRYKIIEKRQSVAFWCNPISGHATLYWYQQILGQGPKLLIQFQNNGVVDDSQLPKDRFSAERLKGVDSTLKIQPAKLEDSAVYLCASSPVTLGTGELFFGEGSRLTVL.

V is TRBV25-1 and J is TRBJ1-2; D unclear. This CDR3 has 13 residues. The germline V gene encodes CDR1 MGHDK and CDR2 SYGVNS. Trimming pared 3 bases from V and 8 bases from J, leaving 13 bases between. The CDR3 sequence: CASSDMRDYGYTF. The CDR3 coding sequence is TGTGCCAGCAGTGATATGCGTGATTACGGCTACACCTTC.

This chain uses TRBV4-2 with TRBJ2-3; D is perhaps TRBD1 (5 bases). This CDR3 region has 16 residues. Germline V gene lookup returns CDR1 LGHNA and CDR2 YNFKEQ. V lost 1 base, J lost 0 bases, and 11 bases lay in between. The CDR3 is CASSQGTGQSTDTQYF. The CDR3 DNA is TGTGCCAGCAGCCAAGGTACCGGACAAAGCACAGATACGCAGTATTTT.

The rearrangement joins TRBV7-2 to TRBJ1-6; 9 nucleotides line up with TRBD1. Germline loops: CDR1 SGHTA, CDR2 FQGNSA. With 5 bases clipped from V and 7 bases from J, the junction kept 9 bases outside the gene matches. The CDR3 loop spans 16 amino acids. The CDR3 sequence: CASSLSVQGANSPLHF. The CDR3 nucleotides read TGTGCCAGCAGCCTAAGCGTACAGGGGGCCAATTCACCCCTCCACTTT. Complete variable domain (other parts from reference TRBV7-2 and TRBJ1-6): GAGVSQSPSNKVTEKGKDVELRCDPISGHTALYWYRQSLGQGLEFLIYFQGNSAPDKSGLPSDRFSAERTGGSVSTLTIQRTQQEDSAVYLCASSLSVQGANSPLHFGNGTRLTVT.

The chain carries TRBV14 and TRBJ1-4, with a weak D call TRBD1 (6 bases). Germline CDR1 is SGHDN and CDR2 is FVKESK. The CDR3 has 18 residues. V was shortened by 0 bases and J by 4 bases, with 18 bases between the two germline ends. The CDR3 reads CASSQDEIAGAINEKLFF. CDR3 DNA sequence: TGTGCCAGCAGCCAAGATGAAATTGCGGGGGCGATTAATGAAAAACTGTTTTTT.

The chain links TRBV6-5 to TRBJ2-4; possibly TRBD2 for D (7 bases). This CDR3 spans 14 amino acids. Germline assignment: CDR1 MNHEY and CDR2 SVGAGI. V was clipped by 5 bases and J by 7 bases, with 15 bases between them. CDR3 DNA sequence: TGTGCCAGCAGTAGGGCGGGCGGGGGCAACATTCAGTACTTC. Amino acid sequence: CASSRAGGGNIQYF.